What follows are 27 T cell receptor beta chains derived from one specimen sequenced in a study of shared clonotypes between healthy human individuals. TCRdb's table, derived via immunoSEQ multiplex PCR, lists solely in-frame clones and lacks some. Here the sample spans 450,000 to 600,000 clones, 79% being singletons. Sequenced material: PBMCs. All receptors come from a woman in her forties in good health. Some clones in this sample may be carry-over from other donors' samples.

This clone appeared once. J is TRBJ2-7 and V is TRBV6-1; no firm D call. Between the trimmed V and J ends, which lost 4 bases and 2 bases, there was a span of 6 bases. Germline V gene data show CDR1 as MNHNS and CDR2 as SASEGT. This CDR3 contains 12 residues. This CDR3 is CASSVTAYEQYF. CDR3 coding DNA: TGTGCCAGCAGTGTAACAGCCTACGAGCAGTACTTC.

The chain uses TRBV6-5 and TRBJ1-1; weak D call: TRBD1 (6 bases). Trimming cost V 2 bases and J 0 bases, with 7 bases left between them. The CDR3 has 14 residues. CDR1 and CDR2 (germline): MNHEY, SVGAGI. The chain's CDR3 is CASSYRGLNTEAFF. Here the CDR3 DNA reads TGTGCCAGCAGTTACAGGGGGTTGAACACTGAAGCTTTCTTT.

The chain joins TRBV6-6 to TRBJ1-5; D possibly corresponds to TRBD1 (5 bases). The CDR3 is made up of 16 amino acids. Trimming took off 0 bases at V and 0 bases at J, with 9 bases between the two ends. The germline CDR1 and CDR2 sequences are MNHNY and SVGAGI (reference sequence). The CDR3 sequence: CASSYSTGYSNQPQHF. CDR3 in DNA: TGTGCCAGCAGTTACTCCACAGGATATAGCAATCAGCCCCAGCATTTT.

The chain joins TRBV6-1 to TRBJ2-1, with 9 bases identical to TRBD1. With 1 base clipped from V and 13 bases from J, the junction kept 5 bases outside the gene matches. The CDR3 covers 13 residues. Germline V gene data show CDR1 as MNHNS and CDR2 as SASEGT. The CDR3 is CASSEGGTGNQFF. CDR3 bases: TGTGCCAGCAGTGAAGGAGGGACAGGGAATCAGTTCTTC.

This clone was seen only a few times. V is TRBV6-6 and J is TRBJ1-3; no definite D call. Germline V gene lookup returns CDR1 MNHNY and CDR2 SVGAGI (reference sequence). The CDR3 spans 14 residues. Trimming removed 10 bases from V and 3 bases from J, with 16 bases in between. The CDR3 region has the DNA TGTGCCACCTCTCTTGGCATTTTTGGAAACACCATATATTTT. Residues: CATSLGIFGNTIYF.

The chain couples TRBV19 to TRBJ1-1; weak D call: TRBD1 (6 bases). The germline CDR1 and CDR2 sequences are LNHDA and SQIVND (reference sequence). V was pared by 6 bases and J by 4 bases, with 12 bases between. The CDR3 has 13 residues. CDR3 nucleotides: TGTGCCAGTAGGGGGGGCGGCGGCACTGAAGCTTTCTTT. Translation: CASRGGGGTEAFF.

V is TRBV9 and J is TRBJ2-1, with 10 bases matching TRBD1. The germline CDR1 and CDR2 sequences are SGDLS and YYNGEE. The CDR3 loop spans 14 amino acids. V shed 3 bases, J shed 7 bases, and the junction held 4 bases outside the gene matches. Here the CDR3 reads CASSEAGQGNEQFF. The CDR3 nucleotides are TGTGCCAGCAGCGAGGCGGGACAGGGGAATGAGCAGTTCTTC.

The J gene is TRBJ2-2, the V gene TRBV5-4, with D possibly matching TRBD1 (5 bases). This CDR3 has 15 amino acids. From germline, CDR1 is SGHNT and CDR2 YYREEE (reference sequence). V dropped 0 bases and J dropped 2 bases, with 8 bases sitting between them. CDR3 loop: CASSLVQGNTGELFF. Here the CDR3 DNA reads TGTGCCAGCAGCTTGGTTCAGGGAAACACCGGGGAGCTGTTTTTT.

This clone was recorded a few times. CDR3 nucleotide sequence: TGTGCCAGCAGTGAAGTCTGGGCGCGCACAGATACGCAGTATTTT. It specifies CASSEVWARTDTQYF. The rearrangement links TRBV6-1 to TRBJ2-3; D is ambiguous. This CDR3 is built from 15 residues. Trimming removed 1 base from V and 1 base from J, with 9 bases in between. CDR1 is MNHNS, CDR2 SASEGT, per germline.

This chain connects TRBV30 to TRBJ2-1; D possibly corresponds to TRBD2 (6 bases). Trimming removed 2 bases from V and 3 bases from J, with 20 bases in between. From germline, CDR1 is GTSNPN and CDR2 SVGIG (reference sequence). CDR3 size: 17 residues. In DNA form, the CDR3 reads TGTGCCTGGAGTTTGGGACTCATGAGTAGCGGCTACAATGAGCAGTTCTTC. Translation: CAWSLGLMSSGYNEQFF.

The chain uses TRBV7-2 and TRBJ1-1; D possibly corresponds to TRBD1 (6 bases). Germline V gene lookup returns CDR1 SGHTA and CDR2 FQGNSA. V lost 5 bases and J 11 bases, leaving 27 bases between the germline ends. The CDR3 is made up of 16 amino acids. CDR3: CASSPRGGTGDSSAFF. CDR3 DNA sequence: TGTGCCAGCAGCCCTAGAGGGGGGACGGGGGATTCTAGTGCTTTCTTT.

V is TRBV10-2 and J is TRBJ2-5, with a tentative D call TRBD2 (5 bases). The last part of the DNA fits TRBJ2-7 better; the J call may be wrong. Germline loops: CDR1 WSHSY, CDR2 SAAADI. The CDR3 totals 13 residues. In nucleotides, the CDR3 is TGCGCCAGCAGTGAGTTCAGGACTGACGAGCAGTACTTC. Protein: CASSEFRTDEQYF.

The rearrangement uses TRBV11-2 and TRBJ2-7; 7 bases fit TRBD1. The CDR3 has 13 amino acids. Germline lookup yields CDR1 SGHAT and CDR2 FQNNGV. Trimming cost V 5 bases and J 2 bases; bases outside gene matches: 3. CDR3 region: CASSRDRAYEQYF. The CDR3 DNA follows: TGTGCCAGCAGCAGGGACAGAGCCTACGAGCAGTACTTC.

As DNA, the CDR3 is TGTGCCAGCAGCCGACCCGAGGACAGGGCGGAGACCCAGTACTTC. It is translated as CASSRPEDRAETQYF. The V call is TRBV7-9, the J call TRBJ2-5; TRBD1 aligns across 8 bases. The trim removed 5 bases at V and 5 bases at J, leaving 10 bases unmatched. This CDR3 has 15 residues. CDR1 and CDR2 (germline): SEHNR, FQNEAQ (reference sequence).

This clone was recorded only once. The V gene is TRBV5-4, the J gene TRBJ2-7, with 7 bases identical to TRBD1. Trimming removed 0 bases from V and 4 bases from J; junction bases left unmatched: 4. CDR1 is SGHNT and CDR2 is YYREEE in the germline V gene (reference sequence). The CDR3 runs 14 residues. DNA of the CDR3: TGTGCCAGCAGCTTGGGGGACAGCACTTACGAGCAGTACTTC. Amino acids: CASSLGDSTYEQYF.

A few counts support this clone. The chain links TRBV6-5 to TRBJ1-2; no clear D gene. The CDR3 loop spans 15 amino acids. Trimming took 2 bases from V and 4 from J, leaving 14 bases between them. The germline CDR1 and CDR2 sequences are MNHEY and SVGAGI. As DNA, the CDR3 is TGTGCCAGCAGTTACCACCCCCCGTTAAGCTATGGCTACACCTTC. It is translated as CASSYHPPLSYGYTF.

The rearrangement links TRBV7-9 to TRBJ2-6, with no clear D. CDR3 length: 16 residues. Germline V gene sequence: CDR1 SEHNR, CDR2 FQNEAQ (reference sequence). V shed 3 bases and J shed 0 bases, with 9 bases lying between them. DNA for the CDR3: TGTGCCAGCAGCTTGGGCAGCAACTCTGGGGCCAACGTCCTGACTTTC. It is translated as CASSLGSNSGANVLTF.

The count of this clone is one. The rearrangement joins TRBV19 to TRBJ1-4; 8 bases agree with TRBD1. Trimming at V came to 5 bases and at J to 0 bases, leaving 11 bases not matched to a gene. This CDR3 contains 18 residues. The germline V gene encodes CDR1 LNHDA and CDR2 SQIVND (reference sequence). In DNA form, the CDR3 reads TGTGCCAGTAGTCTAAGACAGGGGATTTCTGCAACTAATGAAAAACTGTTTTTT. Translated, it gives CASSLRQGISATNEKLFF.

The chain has TRBV6-1 and TRBJ2-4; D unresolved. CDR3 length: 16 residues. V lost 4 bases and J 0 bases, leaving 13 bases between the germline ends. Germline CDR1 MNHNS, CDR2 SASEGT. CDR3 DNA sequence: TGTGCCAGCAGTGGGCTAGGATTCCTAGCCAAAAACATTCAGTACTTC. Translation: CASSGLGFLAKNIQYF.

The chain links TRBV29-1 to TRBJ2-5, with D perhaps TRBD2 (6 bases). TRBJ2-7 matches the DNA end more closely, so the J call is doubtful. The CDR3 loop spans 14 amino acids. The germline CDR1 and CDR2 sequences are SQVTM and ANQGSEA. The CDR3 here is CSVGAYSGSHEQYF. CDR3 in DNA: TGCAGCGTTGGGGCATATAGCGGTTCCCACGAGCAGTACTTC.

V gene TRBV7-9 combines with J gene TRBJ2-3, with 14 bases aligning to TRBD2. Germline loops: CDR1 SEHNR, CDR2 FQNEAQ (reference sequence). With V trimmed by 4 bases and J by 2 bases, 11 bases remained unmatched. There are 19 residues in the CDR3. The CDR3 is CASSSTGTSGSGFTDTQYF. For the CDR3, the DNA is TGTGCCAGCAGCTCAACCGGGACTAGCGGGAGCGGTTTCACAGATACGCAGTATTTT.

The J gene is TRBJ1-4, the V gene TRBV9; a possible D gene is TRBD1 (6 bases). CDR3 length equals 15 residues. The V gene lost 8 bases and the J gene lost 4 bases, with 18 bases spanning the gap. The V gene's germline CDR1 is SGDLS and CDR2 YYNGEE. The CDR3 region has the DNA TGTGCCAGATGGGGGCAGGGACACCTTAATGAAAAACTGTTTTTT. Its protein product is CARWGQGHLNEKLFF.

This clone appeared once. This chain joins TRBV15 and TRBJ2-3, with D perhaps TRBD1 (5 bases). CDR3 length equals 14 residues. With 1 base removed from V and 5 bases from J, the gap between germline ends came to 10 bases. CDR1 LNHNV and CDR2 YYDKDF come from the germline V gene (reference sequence). In DNA form, the CDR3 reads TGTGCCACCAGCAGAGCTAGGGGAAGAGATACGCAGTATTTT. Protein: CATSRARGRDTQYF.

V gene TRBV14 combines with J gene TRBJ1-2; D might be TRBD1 (6 bases). The length of the CDR3 is 13 residues. Trimming removed 4 bases at V and 8 bases at J, with 14 bases between. Germline V gives CDR1 SGHDN, CDR2 FVKESK. The CDR3 region has the DNA TGTGCCAGCAGCCTAGGGGGGACGGGCGGCTACACCTTC. It specifies CASSLGGTGGYTF.

The chain carries TRBV6-1 and TRBJ2-2; D unclear. This CDR3 comprises 14 residues. V was pared by 6 bases and J by 1 base, with 9 bases between. CDR1 MNHNS and CDR2 SASEGT come from the germline V gene. CDR3 coding DNA: TGTGCCAGCAGCGAACTGGGGAACACCGGGGAGCTGTTTTTT. Its protein product is CASSELGNTGELFF.

This clone was counted once. This CDR3 is CASSAQGGETQYF. CDR3 in DNA: TGTGCCAGTAGTGCACAGGGTGGTGAGACCCAGTACTTC. The chain links TRBV19 to TRBJ2-5; possible D gene TRBD1, 6 bases. Germline CDR1 and CDR2: LNHDA and SQIVND (reference sequence). This CDR3 contains 13 residues. Trimming stripped 5 bases from V and 5 bases from J, with 12 bases between.

The V call is TRBV13, the J call TRBJ2-2; 15 positions agree with TRBD2. Germline trimming cut 5 bases from V and 5 bases from J; bases unmatched to any gene: 6. CDR3 length: 17 amino acids. Germline assignment: CDR1 PRHDT and CDR2 FYEKMQ (reference sequence). The CDR3 protein is CASSPGLAGGPTGELFF. Here the CDR3 DNA reads TGTGCCAGCAGCCCCGGACTAGCGGGAGGGCCGACCGGGGAGCTGTTTTTT.